These 27 T cell receptor beta chains came from one sample sequenced in a study of a mutant IDH1 vaccine in newly diagnosed glioma (dated by TCRdb to the early 2020s). What the time point label conveys for this sample: week 11, during vaccination. Each vaccine dose was 300 ug of a 20-mer mutant IDH1 peptide in Montanide, given subcutaneously with topical imiquimod. Libraries were built with the immunoSEQ multiplex PCR assay. Entries here come from immuneACCESS through TCRdb and include only in-frame sequences with V and J called. Some clones fail to appear in such tables; in the studies checked, an unresolved V gene covers under half of the shortfall, and the cause of the remainder is unknown. Within this sample are roughly 57,000 clones, with 89% of them counted one time only. The ten largest clones add up to more than 1.5% of the sample. Their cognate antigens are unknown. The material was PBMCs, obtained from a glioma patient whose treatment included an IDH1 peptide vaccine. The receptors shown here come from a man aged 40-49 years with glioma.

The chain is built from TRBV30 and TRBJ2-3, with 14 positions matching TRBD2. From germline, CDR1 is GTSNPN and CDR2 SVGIG (reference sequence). The CDR3 runs to 20 residues. The V segment lost 3 bases and the J segment 0 bases; nucleotides outside the gene matches: 14. CDR3 in amino acids: CAWSSGTSGGEVPSTDTQYF. CDR3 nucleotide sequence: TGTGCCTGGAGCTCCGGGACTAGCGGGGGAGAAGTCCCTAGCACAGATACGCAGTATTTT. The full variable domain, rest sourced from reference TRBV30 and TRBJ2-3, is SQTIHQWPATLVQPVGSPLSLECTVEGTSNPNLYWYRQAAGRGLQLLFYSVGIGQISSEVPQNLSASRPQDRQFILSSKKLLLSDSGFYLCAWSSGTSGGEVPSTDTQYFGPGTRLTVL.

The chain has TRBV11-3 and TRBJ2-2; D is undetermined. The CDR3 contains 12 residues. Trimming took 2 bases from V and 6 from J, leaving 4 bases between them. The germline V gene encodes CDR1 SGHNT and CDR2 YENEEA. The CDR3 DNA reads TGTGCCAGCAGCTTAAAGGCCGGGGAGCTGTTTTTT. Translated: CASSLKAGELFF.

The chain carries TRBV2 and TRBJ2-7; D is ambiguous. The V end was cut by 2 bases, the J end by 7 bases, with 15 bases between. Germline V gives CDR1 SNHLY, CDR2 FYNNEI. There are 14 residues in the CDR3. Here the CDR3 reads CASSETGELSEQYV. The CDR3 nucleotides are TGTGCCAGCAGTGAAACGGGTGAATTAAGTGAGCAGTACGTC.

This clone was found once. This chain links TRBV7-3 with TRBJ1-1; D is undetermined. In germline, CDR1 is SGHTA, CDR2 FQGTGA. The ends were cut back, 0 bases at V and 12 bases at J, with 14 bases in the middle. The CDR3 sequence is 13 residues long. The CDR3 reads CASSLTTSSPTFF. In DNA form, the CDR3 reads TGTGCCAGCAGCTTAACGACCTCTTCCCCAACTTTCTTT.

The rearrangement uses TRBV2 and TRBJ2-3, with 7 bases fitting TRBD2. The V gene's germline CDR1 is SNHLY and CDR2 FYNNEI. Unmatched junction bases numbered 8, after V lost 6 bases and J lost 2 bases. This CDR3 is 15 amino acids long. CDR3 region: CASSAERGFTDTQYF. In nucleotides, the CDR3 is TGTGCCAGCAGCGCTGAGCGGGGATTCACAGATACGCAGTATTTT. The whole variable domain, remainder taken from reference TRBV2 and TRBJ2-3, is EPEVTQTPSHQVTQMGQEVILRCVPISNHLYFYWYRQILGQKVEFLVSFYNNEISEKSEIFDDQFSVERPDGSNFTLKIRSTKLEDSAMYFCASSAERGFTDTQYFGPGTRLTVL.

This rearrangement joins TRBV5-1 to TRBJ2-2, with 8 bases matching TRBD1. CDR1 and CDR2 from the germline V gene are SGHRS and YFSETQ. This CDR3 spans 16 amino acids. The V and J ends lost 0 bases and 6 bases, in that order; junction bases with no gene match: 7. The CDR3 protein is CASSLALTGVPGELFF. CDR3 coding DNA: TGCGCCAGCAGCTTGGCCTTGACAGGGGTTCCCGGGGAGCTGTTTTTT.

The rearrangement uses TRBV5-4 and TRBJ1-1; D is perhaps TRBD1 (5 bases). This CDR3 has 13 residues. The ends were cut back, 5 bases at V and 6 bases at J, with 14 bases in the middle. Germline CDR1 reads SGHNT; CDR2 reads YYREEE (reference sequence). The CDR3 region has the DNA TGTGCCAGCAGTTCGGGTGGGGCGGCTGAAGCTTTCTTT. Its translation is CASSSGGAAEAFF.

The chain recombines TRBV28 with TRBJ1-2; D is ambiguous. Deletions cut 5 bases from V and 1 base from J, with 8 bases between. Germline V lookup: CDR1 MDHEN, CDR2 SYDVKM. The CDR3 sequence is 13 residues long. The CDR3 spells CASSPGYNYGYTF. CDR3 nucleotide sequence: TGTGCCAGCAGTCCCGGATATAACTATGGCTACACCTTC.

This sequence joins TRBV10-1 and TRBJ1-6; D gene unclear. Germline V gene lookup returns CDR1 WNHNN and CDR2 SYGVQD (reference sequence). The CDR3 loop spans 16 amino acids. The V gene lost 6 bases and the J gene lost 5 bases, with 17 bases spanning the gap. Here the CDR3 DNA reads TGCGCCAGCAGCTTCTCCCGGGAGGTCGATAATTCACCCCTCCACTTT. It encodes CASSFSREVDNSPLHF.

The V and J genes are TRBV11-1 and TRBJ2-5; 13 bases match TRBD2. From germline, CDR1 is SGHAT and CDR2 FQDESV (reference sequence). CDR3 length equals 16 residues. V lost 3 bases and J lost 3; bases outside the gene matches: 4. CDR3 sequence (DNA): TGTGCCAGCAGCTTTGGACTAGCGGGGGCTGAAGAGACCCAGTACTTC. It specifies CASSFGLAGAEETQYF.

This clone was detected a few times. This chain links TRBV7-3 with TRBJ1-1; D unresolved. The CDR3 spans 13 residues. The ends were cut back, 1 base at V and 1 base at J, with 4 bases in the middle. The germline V gene has CDR1 SGHTA and CDR2 FQGTGA. In DNA form, the CDR3 reads TGTGCCAGCAGCTTAATGGGGAACACTGAAGCTTTCTTT. Its translation: CASSLMGNTEAFF. Looking up the rest from reference TRBV7-3 and TRBJ1-1 gives the full variable domain: GAGVSQTPSNKVTEKGKYVELRCDPISGHTALYWYRQSLGQGPEFLIYFQGTGAADDSGLPNDRFFAVRPEGSVSTLKIQRTERGDSAVYLCASSLMGNTEAFFGQGTRLTVV.

The V gene is TRBV15, the J gene TRBJ1-1; D not certain. The CDR3 is 17 residues long. Germline-derived CDR1 and CDR2 are LNHNV and YYDKDF (reference sequence). V lost 3 bases to trimming and J lost 0 bases, with 17 bases between them. The CDR3 region has the DNA TGTGCCACCAGCAGTAAAGGCAGTTTTGGGCTGAACACTGAAGCTTTCTTT. This sequence encodes CATSSKGSFGLNTEAFF.

The chain combines TRBV10-3 with TRBJ1-2, with a weak D call TRBD1 (6 bases). The V gene's germline CDR1 is ENHRY and CDR2 SYGVKD. The ends were cut back, 10 bases at V and 8 bases at J, with 20 bases in the middle. The CDR3 sequence is 13 residues long. CDR3 DNA sequence: TGTGCCACCCAAACTTACAGGGTCGAGGGCTACACCTTC. Translating it yields CATQTYRVEGYTF.

In its sample, this clone was seen a few times. The V and J genes are TRBV15 and TRBJ1-4, with D uncertain. The CDR3 is made up of 18 amino acids. V shed 0 bases and J shed 8 bases, with 22 bases lying between them. Per germline, CDR1 LNHNV and CDR2 YYDKDF (reference sequence). CDR3 loop: CATSRDFQARTREEKLFF. CDR3 bases: TGTGCCACCAGCAGAGATTTTCAGGCGCGGACGAGGGAGGAAAAACTGTTTTTT.

This clone was counted once. This chain uses TRBV23-1 with TRBJ2-7, with D possibly matching TRBD2 (6 bases). TRBV23-1 is sorted into the ORF group, with uncertain function. The CDR3 covers 15 residues. V was trimmed by 0 bases and J by 5 bases, leaving 14 bases between them. This CDR3 is CASSQSGGRAHEQYF. The CDR3 region has the DNA TGCGCCAGCAGTCAATCGGGAGGCAGGGCCCACGAGCAGTACTTC.

The chain carries TRBV5-1 and TRBJ2-3, with D tentatively TRBD2 (6 bases). The germline CDR1 and CDR2 sequences are SGHRS and YFSETQ. This CDR3 is 17 amino acids long. V was trimmed by 0 bases and J by 2 bases, leaving 16 bases between them. The CDR3 sequence: CASSLAGGADFTDTQYF. CDR3 DNA: TGCGCCAGCAGCTTGGCCGGAGGGGCCGATTTCACAGATACGCAGTATTTT.

This clone was picked up a small number of times. The chain is built from TRBV6-4 and TRBJ2-2; 14 nucleotides agree with TRBD2. With 4 bases clipped from V and 4 bases from J, the junction kept 2 bases outside the gene matches. The CDR3 has 16 amino acids. Germline assignment: CDR1 MRHNA and CDR2 SNTAGT. CDR3 protein: CASSAGTSGGTGELFF. Written as DNA, the CDR3 is TGTGCCAGCAGTGCCGGGACTAGCGGGGGCACCGGGGAGCTGTTTTTT.

This clone has only a few counts. The V gene is TRBV10-1, the J gene TRBJ2-6, with D unresolved. Per germline, CDR1 WNHNN and CDR2 SYGVQD (reference sequence). V was clipped by 5 bases and J by 5 bases, with 22 bases between them. The CDR3 is 18 residues long. DNA for the CDR3: TGCGCCAGCAGTCGACTTTTGATCGCACAAAGTCGGGCCAACGTCCTGACTTTC. It translates to CASSRLLIAQSRANVLTF.

The chain combines TRBV27 with TRBJ1-2; TRBD1 might be the D (6 bases). The V end lost 5 bases, the J end lost 3 bases, and 16 bases lay between the germline ends. The CDR3 is 15 residues long. Germline values: CDR1 MNHEY, CDR2 SMNVEV (reference sequence). The CDR3 is CASSPITGFDYGYTF. The CDR3 DNA reads TGTGCCAGCAGTCCCATAACAGGGTTTGACTATGGCTACACCTTC.

Within the sample, this clone is medium-sized. The chain combines TRBV4-3 with TRBJ2-1, with D perhaps matching TRBD1 or TRBD2 (6 bases each). The germline V gene has CDR1 LGHNA and CDR2 YSLEER. The CDR3 runs 16 residues. Between the trimmed V and J ends, which lost 3 bases and 8 bases, there was a span of 20 bases. CDR3 in DNA: TGCGCCAGCAGCCATGGGGGCCGTTCGACGGGGGATGAGCAGTTCTTC. Protein sequence: CASSHGGRSTGDEQFF.

In this sample, this clone turned up once. This same CDR3 is encoded by further DNA sequences in the sample. This sequence joins TRBV18 and TRBJ2-5; no clear D. Germline V gene lookup returns CDR1 KGHSH and CDR2 LQKENI. The CDR3 is made up of 14 amino acids. Between the trimmed V and J ends, which lost 3 bases and 2 bases, there was a span of 10 bases. The CDR3 loop reads CASSPRTRQETQYF. The CDR3, as DNA: TGTGCCAGCTCACCTAGGACGAGGCAAGAGACCCAGTACTTC.

The chain couples TRBV18 to TRBJ1-2; D possibly corresponds to TRBD1 (5 bases). Germline lookup yields CDR1 KGHSH and CDR2 LQKENI. Trimming left V 3 bases short and J 6 bases short, with 11 bases between. This CDR3 has 13 amino acids. This CDR3 is CASSPRGGDGYTF. CDR3 nucleotide sequence: TGTGCCAGCTCACCCCGGGGGGGGGATGGCTACACCTTC.

The chain couples TRBV9 to TRBJ1-4; 9 bases map to TRBD1. The junction had 6 bases not matched to a gene; V was cut back by 3 bases and J by 6 bases. The CDR3 has 15 residues. Germline values: CDR1 SGDLS, CDR2 YYNGEE. The CDR3 region has the DNA TGTGCCAGCAGCGAGGGCGACAGGGGGTATGAAAAACTGTTTTTT. Its protein product is CASSEGDRGYEKLFF.

This chain uses TRBV28 with TRBJ1-2; TRBD1 aligns across 8 bases. The CDR3 contains 13 residues. Germline trimming cut 4 bases from V and 7 bases from J; bases unmatched to any gene: 5. Per the germline V gene, CDR1 is MDHEN and CDR2 is SYDVKM. The CDR3 sequence is CASSSGGSSGYTF. The CDR3 DNA reads as TGTGCCAGCAGTTCAGGGGGCTCCTCTGGCTACACCTTC.

This clone has only a few counts. The chain employs TRBV6-5 and TRBJ2-7, with no clear D. Between the trimmed V and J ends, which lost 0 bases and 5 bases, there was a span of 8 bases. This CDR3 is 13 amino acids long. Germline CDR1 reads MNHEY; CDR2 reads SVGAGI. The CDR3 DNA follows: TGTGCCAGCAGTTACTCTCACGTGGACGAGCAGTACTTC. It yields the protein CASSYSHVDEQYF.

This chain links TRBV7-9 with TRBJ2-7, with 7 bases lining up with TRBD2. CDR1 and CDR2 (germline): SEHNR, FQNEAQ (reference sequence). CDR3 length equals 14 residues. Trimming at V came to 5 bases and at J to 4 bases, leaving 8 bases not matched to a gene. DNA for the CDR3: TGTGCCAGCAGCCACCCGGAGCGGGATTACGAGCAGTACTTC. Translation: CASSHPERDYEQYF.

This chain uses TRBV20-1 with TRBJ2-7, with D perhaps TRBD1 (5 bases). Germline CDR1 reads DFQATT; CDR2 reads SNEGSKA (reference sequence). Trimming cost V 6 bases and J 4 bases, with 7 bases left between them. The CDR3 length is 10 residues. The CDR3 spells CSARVYEQYV. CDR3 sequence (DNA): TGCAGTGCCAGGGTTTACGAGCAGTACGTC.